Listed below are T cell receptor beta chains from one sample, sequenced in a study of radiation and T cells in renal cell carcinoma. TCRdb's copy holds only in-frame clones and misses some; the assay was immunoSEQ multiplex PCR. The sample yields tens of thousands of clones, around 81% seen once. Here the sequenced sample was blood, taken from a patient whose treatment included radiotherapy and nephrectomy. The receptor set was obtained from a man aged 55-75 years with renal cell carcinoma. The conserved cysteine and the conserved F or W are not part of the CDR3 here.

V gene	J gene	CDR3 length	CDR3 protein
TRBV11-3	-	12	ASSLRGGDYEQY
TRBV2	TRBJ1-3	10	ASRAIGNTIY
TRBV9	TRBJ2-3	10	ASSGNTDTQY
TRBV4-2	TRBJ2-2	13	ASSPSAANTGELF
TRBV6-5	TRBJ2-3	12	ASSQRGRADTQY
TRBV7-8	TRBJ2-5	10	ASIGGGETQY
TRBV6-6	TRBJ1-2	11	ASSYDRNYGYT
TRBV27	TRBJ2-5	13	ASSLSSGTQETQY
TRBV5-6	TRBJ2-1	16	ASSFGLPGGRIGDEQF
TRBV6-1	TRBJ2-5	12	ASSEQGRQETQY
TRBV7-2	TRBJ2-1	9	ASSNLGEQF
TRBV19	TRBJ1-5	13	ASSSDRDWNQPQH
TRBV10-1	TRBJ2-3	10	ASSEGHVTQY
TRBV5-1	TRBJ1-2	12	ASSLEWAESGYT
TRBV30	TRBJ2-7	12	AWSVLGEGYEQY
TRBV7-2	TRBJ2-3	17	ASSWTAIPSGGASDTQY
TRBV4-3	TRBJ1-5	12	ASSRGEGVQPQH
TRBV19	TRBJ1-4	15	ASKNDRDSATNEKLF
TRBV2	TRBJ2-3	13	ASMLADPITDTQY
TRBV19	TRBJ2-3	13	ASSSIAGVTDTQY
TRBV6-1	TRBJ2-3	13	ASSGTGGRSDTQY
TRBV7-8	TRBJ1-2	12	ASSLGSTNYGYT
TRBV11-3	TRBJ2-5	12	ASSLEFLPETQY
TRBV5-6	TRBJ1-2	12	ASRFDDASYGYT
TRBV19	TRBJ1-4	9	ASRKGGKLF
TRBV30	TRBJ2-3	16	AWSRPSPGQTLTDTQY
TRBV28	TRBJ1-5	10	ASRGPNQPQH
TRBV5-5	TRBJ1-1	12	ASSLGTGGGNAF
TRBV10-3	TRBJ1-1	10	AMSPGDTEAF
TRBV7-6	TRBJ1-5	11	ASSLARNQPQH
TRBV2	TRBJ1-1	11	ASSEGGRDLAF
TRBV19	TRBJ1-5	13	ASKGGLNSNQPQH
TRBV7-6	TRBJ2-2	17	ASSPRASGGKAGAGELF
TRBV21-1	TRBJ2-2	15	ASSMLVRGGYTGELF
TRBV11-2	TRBJ2-7	11	ASSGGTSYEQY
TRBV11-3	TRBJ2-1	13	ASSLETEAYNEQF
TRBV14	TRBJ2-7	13	ASSQVRVGRGEQY
TRBV19	TRBJ2-2	12	ASSTYGNTGELF
TRBV13	TRBJ2-5	12	ASSQQGNQETQY
TRBV30	TRBJ2-7	16	AWRSGGAAALSSYEQY
TRBV11-1	TRBJ2-3	16	ASSFSTPTSGSADTQY
TRBV4-1	TRBJ1-2	13	ASRPSGTGGEGYT
TRBV7-2	TRBJ1-4	15	ASSMSLEGSTNEKLF
TRBV6-1	TRBJ1-4	12	AGRQGATNEKLF
TRBV13	TRBJ2-1	13	ASSLRLAGVNEQF
TRBV9	TRBJ2-3	10	ASRGGDDTQY
TRBV11-1	TRBJ2-2	14	ASSSNRDTNTGELF
TRBV7-9	TRBJ2-5	10	ASTSGQETQY
TRBV6-5	TRBJ1-2	12	ASLPGTGNYGYT
TRBV9	TRBJ2-5	15	ASSVGKREIGQETQY